This entry lists 25 T cell receptor beta chains sequenced from one sample in a study of T-cell memory formation after mild COVID-19. Via MiXCR, TCRdb re-called the 5' RACE reads, giving one row per CDR3 protein. Counted here are 550,000 to 700,000 distinct CDR3 sequences, around 17% occurring once; the ten biggest clones make up 12%. Input material: PBMCs or a T cell subset sorted from them (not recorded which). These receptors all stem from an adult woman who had mild COVID-19 (a few samples of this study predate the infection). Cell type and time point are not known.

This clonotype occurred a few times. The rearrangement uses TRBV20-1 and TRBJ2-3; 7 bases align to TRBD2. Looked up from germline, CDR1 is DFQATT and CDR2 is SNEGSKA (reference sequence). The CDR3 spans 16 residues. Losses at the gene ends were 0 bases for V and 2 bases for J; bases not matched to a gene: 8. CDR3 amino acids: CSARDRPSGHTDTQYF. As DNA, the CDR3 is TGCAGTGCTAGAGATCGGCCTAGCGGACACACAGATACGCAGTATTTT.

This clonotype was seen many times. The chain carries TRBV18 and TRBJ2-1; 9 positions match TRBD2. The germline V gene encodes CDR1 KGHSH and CDR2 LQKENI. This CDR3 is built from 19 residues. V was pared by 1 base and J by 4 bases, with 14 bases of the junction left unmatched. The CDR3 bases are TGTGCCAGCTCACCACTGCGGCCGCGGGAGGGCCTTAAGTACAATGAGCAGTTCTTC. Translating it yields CASSPLRPREGLKYNEQFF.

CDR3 region: CSARRQGSHEQYF. CDR3 DNA sequence: TGCAGTGCTAGGCGACAGGGAAGCCACGAGCAGTACTTC. The chain is built from TRBV20-1 and TRBJ2-7; 7 nucleotides align to TRBD1. The CDR3 contains 13 residues. Germline assignment: CDR1 DFQATT and CDR2 SNEGSKA (reference sequence). V lost 3 bases to trimming and J lost 5 bases; unmatched junction nucleotides: 7.

This clonotype came up a few times. The V gene is TRBV5-1, the J gene TRBJ2-2, with TRBD1 matching over 9 bases. The trim removed 2 bases at V and 1 base at J, leaving 6 bases unmatched. This CDR3 spans 17 amino acids. Germline lookup yields CDR1 SGHRS and CDR2 YFSETQ. The CDR3: CASSLSWTGENTGELFF. In nucleotides, the CDR3 is TGCGCCAGCAGCTTAAGTTGGACAGGGGAGAACACCGGGGAGCTGTTTTTT.

The rearrangement links TRBV20-1 to TRBJ2-3; 7 nucleotides match TRBD2. Per germline, CDR1 DFQATT and CDR2 SNEGSKA (reference sequence). Losses at the gene ends were 8 bases for V and 4 bases for J; bases not matched to a gene: 6. The CDR3 runs 12 residues. The CDR3 protein is CSQKRGPDTQYF. CDR3 nucleotides: TGCAGTCAGAAGCGGGGCCCAGATACGCAGTATTTT.

J is TRBJ2-1 and V is TRBV6-6; no clear D. CDR3 length equals 11 residues. Trimming took 3 bases from V and 9 from J, leaving 6 bases between them. Germline CDR1 reads MNHNY; CDR2 reads SVGAGI (reference sequence). CDR3 protein: CASSYKTEQFF. CDR3 sequence (DNA): TGTGCCAGCAGTTATAAAACTGAGCAGTTCTTC.

The chain links TRBV7-9 to TRBJ1-5; D is unresolved. The germline V gene encodes CDR1 SEHNR and CDR2 FQNEAQ (reference sequence). The CDR3 contains 16 residues. V lost 4 bases and J 2 bases, leaving 15 bases between the germline ends. The CDR3 spells CASSSTASVGNQPQHF. The CDR3 nucleotides read TGTGCCAGCAGCTCCACTGCTTCGGTCGGCAATCAGCCCCAGCATTTT. Drawing the rest from reference TRBV7-9 and TRBJ1-5, the complete variable domain is DTGVSQNPRHKITKRGQNVTFRCDPISEHNRLYWYRQTLGQGPEFLTYFQNEAQLEKSRLLSDRFSAERPKGSFSTLEIQRTEQGDSAMYLCASSSTASVGNQPQHFGDGTRLSIL.

The CDR3 reads CATSDADRETGELFF. The CDR3 DNA sequence: TGTGCCACCAGTGATGCGGACAGGGAGACCGGGGAGCTGTTTTTT. The V call is TRBV24-1, the J call TRBJ2-2; 8 bases are a match to TRBD1. The trim removed 3 bases at V and 5 bases at J, leaving 4 bases unmatched. Germline V gene lookup returns CDR1 KGHDR and CDR2 SFDVKD. This CDR3 spans 15 amino acids.

DNA of the CDR3: TGTGCCAGCAGCCTTAGCGGGATTGGTCTTGATGAGCAGTTCTTC. This encodes CASSLSGIGLDEQFF. The chain is built from TRBV6-2 or TRBV6-3 and TRBJ2-1; 8 nucleotides align to TRBD2. Germline V lookup: CDR1 MNHEY, CDR2 SVGEGT. With V trimmed by 6 bases and J by 8 bases, 12 bases remained unmatched. The CDR3 sequence is 15 residues long.

This clonotype was detected many times. The rearrangement uses TRBV6-6 and TRBJ2-7, with a possible D match to TRBD2 (6 bases). The germline V gene encodes CDR1 MNHNY and CDR2 SVGAGI (reference sequence). The V end was cut by 0 bases, the J end by 2 bases, with 14 bases between. The CDR3 runs to 16 residues. The CDR3 DNA follows: TGTGCCAGCAGTTACTCGATTGTTGGCGGGGCCTACGAGCAGTACTTC. Its protein is CASSYSIVGGAYEQYF.

The chain combines TRBV7-2 with TRBJ1-2, with a possible D match to TRBD1 (6 bases). V was trimmed by 5 bases and J by 11 bases, leaving 24 bases between them. This CDR3 comprises 15 residues. CDR1 is SGHTA and CDR2 is FQGNSA in the germline V gene. Written as DNA, the CDR3 is TGTGCCAGCAGCCCTCTAACCTCAGGGGTGGCGGGATACACCTTC. Protein sequence: CASSPLTSGVAGYTF.

This clonotype turned up a few times. The chain couples TRBV20-1 to TRBJ2-7; D remains ambiguous. The CDR3 covers 15 residues. With 3 bases removed from V and 1 base from J, the gap between germline ends came to 16 bases. Looked up from germline, CDR1 is DFQATT and CDR2 is SNEGSKA (reference sequence). CDR3 protein: CSASGLTDGSYEQYF. CDR3 DNA: TGCAGTGCTAGCGGATTGACGGACGGTTCCTACGAGCAGTACTTC.

J is TRBJ2-1 and V is TRBV9, with 9 bases that match TRBD1. CDR1 is SGDLS, CDR2 YYNGEE, per germline. With V trimmed by 0 bases and J by 9 bases, 7 bases remained unmatched. The CDR3 totals 15 residues. CDR3 loop: CASSVGGTGFLEQFF. The CDR3 nucleotides read TGTGCCAGCAGCGTAGGCGGGACAGGGTTCCTTGAGCAGTTCTTC.

DNA for the CDR3: TGCAGTGCTAGCAGGGGTGCGGCTAATGAAAAACTGTTTTTT. As protein: CSASRGAANEKLFF. This rearrangement joins TRBV20-1 to TRBJ1-4; a possible D gene is TRBD1 (6 bases). In germline, CDR1 is DFQATT, CDR2 SNEGSKA (reference sequence). V was cut by 3 bases and J by 3 bases, with 11 bases left in between. The CDR3 totals 14 residues.

This clonotype was picked up a small number of times. The V call is TRBV4-1, the J call TRBJ2-7; TRBD2 might be the D (6 bases). V lost 2 bases and J lost 3, with 14 bases in between. Per the germline V gene, CDR1 is MGHRA and CDR2 is YSYEKL. There are 15 residues in the CDR3. In nucleotides, the CDR3 is TGCGCCAGCAGCCAACCCTATACGGGGGTCTACGAGCAGTACTTC. It is translated as CASSQPYTGVYEQYF.

The chain couples TRBV29-1 to TRBJ2-1; 9 nucleotides line up with TRBD1. Unmatched junction bases numbered 7, after V lost 6 bases and J lost 4 bases. The CDR3 has 14 amino acids. The V gene's germline CDR1 is SQVTM and CDR2 ANQGSEA. The CDR3 nucleotides read TGCAGCGTAACCGGGACAGGGACTTACAATGAGCAGTTCTTC. Translating gives CSVTGTGTYNEQFF.

The chain recombines TRBV10-3 with TRBJ1-1; unclear D gene. V was clipped by 3 bases and J by 3 bases, with 32 bases between them. CDR3 length: 21 amino acids. Germline CDR1 reads ENHRY; CDR2 reads SYGVKD. DNA of the CDR3: TGTGCCATCAGTGAATTCCAGTTTGTAGGAGGCCTCGGGAAAAATTACACTGAAGCTTTCTTT. This encodes CAISEFQFVGGLGKNYTEAFF.

The chain couples TRBV11-2 to TRBJ1-3; D might be TRBD1 (5 bases). CDR3 length: 20 amino acids. V shed 5 bases and J shed 0 bases, with 26 bases lying between them. Germline lookup yields CDR1 SGHAT and CDR2 FQNNGV. This CDR3 reads CASSAHGGIDRDYSGNTIYF. The DNA for the CDR3 is TGTGCCAGCAGCGCACATGGGGGTATTGATAGAGACTACTCTGGAAACACCATATATTTT.

In its sample, this clonotype was seen a few times. J is TRBJ2-7 and V is TRBV7-9, with D possibly matching TRBD2 (6 bases). The germline V and J ends were trimmed by 3 bases and 0 bases, with 12 bases remaining between them. In germline, CDR1 is SEHNR, CDR2 FQNEAQ (reference sequence). The CDR3 runs to 15 residues. The CDR3 loop reads CASSFPTGDSYEQYF. As DNA, the CDR3 is TGTGCCAGCAGCTTTCCAACGGGGGACTCCTACGAGCAGTACTTC.

The gene calls are TRBV9 and TRBJ2-1; D is uncertain. V lost 4 bases and J 0 bases, leaving 11 bases between the germline ends. Looked up from germline, CDR1 is SGDLS and CDR2 is YYNGEE. CDR3 size: 15 residues. CDR3 amino acids: CASSPDWSSYNEQFF. Written as DNA, the CDR3 is TGTGCCAGCAGCCCTGACTGGAGCTCCTACAATGAGCAGTTCTTC.

V is TRBV4-1 and J is TRBJ2-3; 9 nucleotides align to TRBD2. Germline assignment: CDR1 MGHRA and CDR2 YSYEKL. The CDR3 length is 18 residues. J was trimmed by 2 bases and V by 1 base; bases with no gene match: 10. The CDR3 coding sequence is TGCGCCAGCAGCCAAGCTCTCCTTAGCGGGGGCTCCACAGATACGCAGTATTTT. It is translated as CASSQALLSGGSTDTQYF.

The rearrangement links TRBV20-1 to TRBJ2-7; TRBD2 aligns across 9 bases. The CDR3 is 16 residues long. Germline trimming cut 6 bases from V and 0 bases from J; bases unmatched to any gene: 12. Germline CDR1 is DFQATT and CDR2 is SNEGSKA (reference sequence). CDR3 amino acids: CSAQIIGGGDSYEQYF. The CDR3 bases are TGCAGTGCGCAAATAATCGGCGGGGGGGACTCCTACGAGCAGTACTTC.

The sample holds a few counts of this clonotype. The genes are TRBV6-2 or TRBV6-3 and TRBJ2-1; 15 bases map to TRBD2. Trimming took 0 bases from V and 10 from J; bases not matched to a gene: 13. There are 19 residues in the CDR3. Germline V gives CDR1 MNHEY, CDR2 SVGEGT. The CDR3 loop reads CASSYSGTSGRFTPKEQFF. The DNA for the CDR3 is TGTGCCAGCAGTTACTCGGGGACTAGCGGGAGGTTTACCCCCAAAGAGCAGTTCTTC.

There are a few counts of this clonotype. This chain connects TRBV5-1 to TRBJ2-7, with 12 bases aligning to TRBD2. CDR3 size: 15 residues. V dropped 4 bases and J dropped 4; count of bases not matched to a gene: 6. The germline V gene encodes CDR1 SGHRS and CDR2 YFSETQ. CDR3 coding DNA: TGCGCCAGCAGCGACGGACTAGCGGGGAAGTACGAGCAGTACTTC. Translating gives CASSDGLAGKYEQYF.

The genes are TRBV6-5 and TRBJ2-3; D remains unclear. CDR3 length: 13 residues. Trimming cost V 2 bases and J 4 bases, with 7 bases left between them. The germline gives CDR1 MNHEY, CDR2 SVGAGI. CDR3 protein: CASSYLGSDTQYF. Here the CDR3 DNA reads TGTGCCAGCAGTTACCTAGGGTCAGATACGCAGTATTTT.